This T cell receptor beta chain comes out of a study of blood T cells in healthy people across ages. Study-level results: Unsorted PBMC input precluded a conclusive naive versus antigen-experienced comparison.

Comment on this clonotype: Its target is unknown.

For the second PCR, which ran for 7 to 11 cycles, a sample-barcoded 5' primer and a J-beta primer mix were used. Each of the cDNA molecules was tagged by a template-switch adaptor with 12 random nucleotides. TCRdb re-analysed the 5' RACE reads in MiXCR, keeping a single row per CDR3 protein. The data hold about 940,000 distinct CDR3 sequences, with 48% observed a single time. This CDR3 comprises 13 residues. The V gene lost 3 bases and the J gene lost 8 bases, with 13 bases spanning the gap. Per germline, CDR1 DFQATT and CDR2 SNEGSKA (reference sequence). Sequencing input: blood. The origin of this receptor is a man aged 25 to 40 in good health. This chain joins TRBV20-1 and TRBJ1-4, with D possibly matching TRBD1 (5 bases). CDR3: CSASIRAREKLFF. In DNA, the CDR3 is TGCAGTGCTAGTATCAGGGCCCGAGAAAAACTGTTTTTT.